The subject of this entry is one TCR beta chain. Which antigen it targets is not known. No base-level quality is on record; no much larger clone is a single base apart. Preparation of the library involved the immunoSEQ multiplex PCR assay. For the multiplex PCR, a mixture combining 60 forward primers for TCR Vbeta segments and 13 reverse primers for TCR Jbeta segments was used. The CDR3 region of rearranged TCR beta genes was amplified from genomic DNA with a multiplex PCR assay. On the Illumina HiSeq System, the amplified TCR beta libraries were sequenced as 87-base-pair reads. The paper's data handling went like this. In a later analysis, some 80 million unique TCR beta chains were counted across the 666 repertoires, and about 10 million of these chains were shared by at least two donors. Raw reads were error-corrected and collapsed into unique sequences with a nearest-neighbor algorithm that merged closely related sequences to remove PCR and sequencing errors. CDR3 sequences were aligned to IMGT reference sequences to assign V, D and J gene segments. For a sequence to be retained, a match of at least six nucleotides to both a V gene segment and a J gene segment was required. Rearrangements were classified as productive when the CDR3 lacked stop codons and remained in frame with V and J, and all other rearrangements were classified as non-productive. CDR3 was defined by IMGT convention, running from the second conserved V-encoded cysteine to the conserved J-encoded phenylalanine. The earlier analysis of 500 to 750 of the donors excluded any sequence lacking an unambiguous match to a single V gene segment. In an earlier analysis of some 590 of the donors, a V segment was called functional when productive rearrangements were above 56.7%, and segregating when the standard deviation between donors exceeded 5%. To diagnose cytomegalovirus status from the catalog of TCR beta chain sequences, a statistical classification framework was built. A later analysis assigned V and J genes by comparing TCR nucleotide sequences with IMGT/GENE-DB human TR gene sequences. The TCRdist pipeline was used in a later analysis to assign CDR3 sequences and most-parsimonious VDJ recombination scenarios. A later analysis defined each TCR beta chain by its CDR3 amino acid sequence plus V-gene family, and excluded reads lacking a unique V-gene family. In a later analysis, some 600 highly shared, low-generation-probability nucleotide sequences were removed to address suspected cross-contamination and a sequencing artifact. For each public chain, a later analysis derived a clonal expansion index from normalized ranks of inferred template counts within each repertoire. In a later analysis, generation probabilities were computed using a VDJ recombination model fitted to out-of-frame rearrangements, and the results were checked against IGoR. A later analysis scored TCR-TCR, TCR-HLA and TCR-CMV co-occurrence with hypergeometric tests, applying a repertoire-size bias correction to TCR pairs. To estimate false discovery rates, a later analysis permuted the HLA or CMV assignments 20 times. A later analysis grouped co-occurring TCRs with DBSCAN, adding TCRdist sequence similarity when clustering within HLA-allele-positive subsets. For co-occurrence clustering, repertoires with fewer than 30,000 or more than 120,000 public chains were excluded, along with 4 to 6 repertoires with anomalous nucleotide sharing. The table comes from immuneACCESS by way of TCRdb, which keeps in-frame sequences with V and J called. Part of the clones is missing from these tables; in studies checked, under half for an unresolved V gene and the rest for unknown reasons. V, J and clone size reflect that table, while D and trimming were determined from the DNA. Recorded for this sample are some 130,000 clones; roughly 80% of them occurred a single time. The ten largest clones capture 2.2% of the sample.

CDR1 and CDR2 are read off the germline V gene (reference sequence) as LNHDA and SQIVND. The CDR3 measures 15 amino acids from cysteine to phenylalanine. Only the CDR3 DNA stays, 45 bases, in frame from base 1. Relative to germline, V is 5 bases shorter and J is 4 bases shorter, with 18 bases between their ends. These data belong to a study of cytomegalovirus exposure and HLA in healthy donors listed by TCRdb under 2017. Regarding the study in general: An earlier analysis of a few hundred of the donors reported 250 to 300 Gb of sequence data and about 120 million unique TCR beta sequences obtained from about 179 million T cells. Because of strong linkage in the cohort, roughly five DR-DQ haplotypes were treated as single units for association and clustering. Among a few hundred genotyped donors of the cohort, an average of around 240,000 unique TCR beta nucleotide sequences were sequenced per donor, approximately 20% of them non-productive. Typing coverage differed by locus: A, B, C, DRB1 and DQB1 were typed in about 629-640 donors, DQA1 in 500 to 550, DPA1 in around 600, and DPB1 in just under 490. The study profiled the T cell repertoires of about 720 subjects by immunosequencing and related them to cytomegalovirus serostatus. Rather than drawing on any new phenotypic data, the later analysis identified candidate immune exposures from TCR beta sequences and the way those sequences occurred across donors. A later genetic analysis used genome-wide SNP genotypes for about three fifths of the 666 donors, treating that subset as a discovery cohort. Every discovery cohort repertoire had been produced on one sequencing platform. The study combined high-throughput TCR immunosequencing, statistical association of individual TCRs with disease status, and machine learning to predict cytomegalovirus infection status. Both class I and class II loci were covered by HLA typing, at four-digit resolution. In addition to the first cohort of around 670 subjects, a separate validation cohort of approximately 130 different subjects was used. Of the 350 to 450 genotyped donors, roughly 76% were placed in the genetic ancestry cluster associated with self-reported Caucasian donors. A later analysis re-examined previously published TCR beta repertoires from roughly 720 donors and added high-resolution HLA genotyping to investigate patterns of TCR occurrence. The study aimed to test whether cataloging public T cell receptors could reveal signatures of past pathogen exposure. About 280 gigabases of sequencing data and around 85 million unique TCR sequences made up an early release that covered approximately 650 HLA-typed donors. To decide whether each TCR beta V gene segment behaved as functional or pseudogenic, an earlier analysis of some 600 of the donors relied on high-throughput TCR beta sequencing. Donor age, sex, ethnicity and CMV serostatus were compiled together with the repertoire data.

What the work shows at the level of the full study, not this receptor alone: Compared with the approximately 700-donor mean, donors in an Asian-associated ancestry cluster had fewer N-insertions in productive TCRs, according to a later genetic analysis. The only immune exposure information available for the cohort was CMV serostatus. According to a later analysis, parvovirus B19, influenza, CMV and Epstein-Barr virus appeared linked to several top co-occurrence clusters. A group of highly shared sequence variants was considered likely to be a technical artifact of the sequencing pipeline. In this cohort, only TCR beta chains were sequenced, and detectable features were limited by the absence of alpha or paired-chain data. Cytomegalovirus status was reported to be diagnosed by the classifier with high specificity and sensitivity in both the original and validation cohorts. According to a later analysis, most CMV-associated TCR beta chains appeared to be HLA-restricted, and the HLA associations seemed to be driven largely by CMV exposure. Some IMGT-functional V segments, including TRBV6-2 and TRBV6-3, could not be distinguished by the 87-base-pair reads and were therefore excluded. A further reported finding was that TCR beta sequences accurately predicted the HLA-A and HLA-B alleles for most subjects in the first cohort. Strong co-occurrence of HLA alleles, especially DR and DQ, made assigning TCR associations to individual alleles difficult. Correlated functional status among segregating V segments might be attributable to linkage disequilibrium, but an unknown experimental factor could not be ruled out. A few of the identified cytomegalovirus-associated TCR beta chains were confirmed in vitro to be specific for cytomegalovirus antigens. Presence/absence analyses assumed roughly uniform sequencing depth across donors, an assumption that may not hold. In a later analysis, HLA-associated TCR beta chains showed more clonal expansion and lower generation probabilities than non-associated chains that were equally common. The authors suggested that the approach could potentially be generalized to other disease states and immunological phenotypes. According to a later analysis, TCR association rates differed among HLA loci, with DRB1 alleles showing the most associated TCRs and HLA-C alleles showing the fewest. Because counts were too low, approximately 18 rarely observed V segments, including chromosome 9 orphons, were excluded from the earlier analysis of 587 of the donors. V-gene and J-gene trimming of TCR beta chains was associated with a missense DCLRE1C variant in a later genetic analysis, and the association was replicated in an independent cohort. While some public TCRs were present in many individuals, most TCR sequences turned up only very rarely across donors. HLA typing was unavailable for some donors at each locus, so association tests used only the typed subset. In the study, 150 to 200 TCR beta chains were listed as associated with cytomegalovirus. In an earlier analysis of fewer than 750 of the donors, most TCR beta V segments were observed in productive rearrangements about 87% or about 30% of the time, broadly matching IMGT annotations. At a false discovery rate of 0.05, a later analysis linked 16,951 TCR beta sequences to specific HLA alleles.

The cohort was made up of 666 healthy bone marrow donors. At the time of sampling, every cohort member was nominally healthy, though immune exposures that went unrecorded were likely present. The donor was CMV seronegative and was included in the group of under 450 seronegative cohort members. Each donor provided a peripheral blood sample, and peripheral blood mononuclear cells were used for TCR beta sequencing. Genomic DNA was extracted from the blood cell samples with the Qiagen DNeasy Blood Extraction Kit. The rearranged segments are TRBV19 and TRBJ2-7; the D gene is perhaps TRBD2, on 6 matching bases. Sequenced sample: PBMCs. This clonotype was sampled from a man aged 25 to 40 in good health and CMV-seronegative. The CDR3 amino acid sequence is: CASSETIGGQYEQYF. The sequence in DNA is TGTGCCAGTAGTGAGACAATAGGAGGGCAGTACGAGCAGTACTTC.